The 11 T cell receptor beta chains below all came from one sample that was sequenced in a study of CD8 T cells in ankylosing spondylitis. Broader study findings: Eight or nine highly homologous variants made up a TCR beta motif that seemed to typify ankylosing spondylitis blood.

TCRdb itself ran the 5' RACE reads through MiXCR, one entry per CDR3 protein. The sample yields about 460,000 distinct CDR3 sequences, about 5% seen once. Their specific antigens are unknown. Source material: blood, either unsorted or a sorted T cell fraction (not recorded which). These receptors all come from a male donor with ankylosing spondylitis.

This clonotype was seen repeatedly, ten times or more. The chain has TRBV7-2 and TRBJ2-2; 9 positions agree with TRBD1. Germline V gene sequence: CDR1 SGHTA, CDR2 FQGNSA. V lost 2 bases to trimming and J lost 5 bases; unmatched junction nucleotides: 3. The CDR3 covers 15 residues. CDR3 DNA: TGTGCCAGCAGCTTATGGGACAGGGAAACCGGGGAGCTGTTTTTT. Translating gives CASSLWDRETGELFF.

A remark on this clonotype: Mismatch with germline at one junction end may stem from a read error. V and J are TRBV20-1 and TRBJ2-3; 12 bases line up with TRBD2. The CDR3 length is 13 residues. CDR1 and CDR2 (germline): DFQATT, SNEGSKA (reference sequence). This CDR3 is CNASGGAKDTQYF. CDR3 DNA sequence: TGCAATGCTAGCGGGGGGGCGAAAGATACGCAGTATTTT.

This chain links TRBV5-1 with TRBJ2-6; possible D gene TRBD2, 6 bases. The CDR3 spans 16 residues. V was trimmed by 4 bases and J by 0 bases, leaving 11 bases between them. The germline V gene encodes CDR1 SGHRS and CDR2 YFSETQ. CDR3 coding DNA: TGCGCCAGCAGCACCCTGGGGGGCTCTGGGGCCAACGTCCTGACTTTC. Protein product: CASSTLGGSGANVLTF.

This clonotype came up a few times. V and J are TRBV5-6 and TRBJ2-3; no clear D. The CDR3 length is 15 residues. Looked up from germline, CDR1 is SGHDT and CDR2 is YYEEEE. The V and J ends lost 4 bases and 2 bases respectively, with 14 bases between them. As DNA, the CDR3 is TGTGCCAGCAGCCCCGGGCTCCTCTACACAGATACGCAGTATTTT. It is translated as CASSPGLLYTDTQYF.

A few counts support this clonotype. The CDR3 spells CASSPFTGADEQYF. CDR3 DNA: TGTGCCAGCAGCCCGTTTACGGGGGCTGACGAGCAGTACTTC. The chain couples TRBV7-9 to TRBJ2-7, with D perhaps matching TRBD1 or TRBD2 (6 bases each). The germline gives CDR1 SEHNR, CDR2 FQNEAQ (reference sequence). Trimming cost V 5 bases and J 5 bases, with 16 bases left between them. The CDR3 covers 14 residues.

This clonotype showed up many times. V usage is TRBV29-1 and J usage is TRBJ2-2; 7 bases fit TRBD1. The germline CDR1 and CDR2 sequences are SQVTM and ANQGSEA. CDR3 length: 15 amino acids. J gave up 4 bases and V 1 base, and 6 bases lay outside the gene matches. CDR3 in amino acids: CSVEGGGAGTGELFF. CDR3 in DNA: TGCAGCGTTGAAGGAGGGGGCGCCGGCACCGGGGAGCTGTTTTTT.

V gene TRBV2 combines with J gene TRBJ1-2; no clear D. V was cut by 6 bases and J by 4 bases, with 15 bases left in between. The CDR3 is 14 residues long. Germline loops: CDR1 SNHLY, CDR2 FYNNEI. As DNA, the CDR3 is TGTGCCAGCAGGCGTTTCACGGAGCGCTATGGCTACACCTTC. This codes for CASRRFTERYGYTF.

This clonotype appeared many times. The chain is built from TRBV6-2 or TRBV6-3 and TRBJ1-2; a weak D match, TRBD1 (5 bases). This CDR3 has 16 amino acids. From germline, CDR1 is MNHEY and CDR2 SVGEGT. V lost 0 bases and J 5 bases, leaving 16 bases between the germline ends. The CDR3, as DNA: TGTGCCAGCAGTTACTCGAAGAGGGGCGGTCCTTATGGCTACACCTTC. It is translated as CASSYSKRGGPYGYTF.

This clonotype was detected many times. The chain recombines TRBV7-2 with TRBJ2-7, with TRBD2 matching over 9 bases. This CDR3 comprises 15 residues. J lost 4 bases, V lost 5 bases, and 9 bases had no gene match. The germline CDR1 and CDR2 sequences are SGHTA and FQGNSA. CDR3 in amino acids: CASSQFSGGGYEQYF. Written as DNA, the CDR3 is TGTGCCAGCAGCCAATTTAGCGGGGGAGGGTACGAGCAGTACTTC.

This clonotype was counted many times. The rearrangement uses TRBV5-1 and TRBJ1-6; D is unclear. There are 15 residues in the CDR3. Trimming pared 0 bases from V and 6 bases from J, leaving 10 bases between. Germline CDR1 and CDR2: SGHRS and YFSETQ. CDR3 DNA: TGCGCCAGCAGCTTGGAAGGGCTGACTAATTCACCCCTCCACTTT. Translated, it gives CASSLEGLTNSPLHF.

Many counts were recorded for this clonotype. V usage is TRBV12-3 or TRBV12-4 and J usage is TRBJ2-1; TRBD2 matches 12 bases. The CDR3 is 21 amino acids. V was pared by 3 bases and J by 0 bases, with 15 bases of the junction left unmatched. The CDR3 DNA reads as TGTGCCAGCAGTTTTCGCCCGGGACTAGCGGGCTCCACCACCTCCTACAATGAGCAGTTCTTC. Translated: CASSFRPGLAGSTTSYNEQFF.